Included here is one T cell receptor (beta chain) sequence, with context. The data stem from a study of cytomegalovirus exposure and HLA in healthy donors. CDR1 and CDR2 from the germline V gene are SGHVS and FQNEAQ. The V and J ends lost 1 base and 3 bases respectively, with 12 bases between them. The CDR3 is 16 amino acids. Donors likely had unrecorded immune exposures despite being nominally healthy when sampled. 60 Vbeta and 13 Jbeta primers were used in PCR. The protocol was immunoSEQ multiplex PCR, while the TCRdb copy is restricted to in-frame clones and leaves out a portion. The data show over 65,000 clones, roughly four fifths seen once.

The receptor comes from a woman in her twenties or thirties in good health and CMV-seropositive. Sequencing input: PBMCs. The V gene is TRBV7-8, the J gene TRBJ1-4, with a tentative D call TRBD1 (5 bases). In nucleotides, the CDR3 is TGTGCCAGCAGCTTAGGGCTGGGGCCACCTAATGAAAAACTGTTTTTT. It specifies CASSLGLGPPNEKLFF.